The T cell receptor (beta chain) under discussion was sequenced for a study of cytomegalovirus exposure and HLA in healthy donors. PCR primers comprised 60 Vbeta and 13 Jbeta primers. Measured with immunoSEQ multiplex PCR; TCRdb has only the in-frame clones, and not every one. The sample gives some 110,000 clones, just under 80% of which show up once; approximately 5.6% is in the top ten. Germline V CDR1 and CDR2: SGHTA, FQGNSA. CDR3 length: 15 residues. The ends lost 5 bases at V and 4 bases at J; junction bases unmatched: 8. The chain employs TRBV7-2 and TRBJ1-3; 7 nucleotides agree with TRBD1. Sequencing was carried out using PBMCs. This clonotype was obtained from a male donor in good health and CMV-seronegative. This CDR3 reads CASSRGTVRGNTIYF. The CDR3, as DNA: TGTGCCAGCAGCCGAGGGACAGTGAGAGGAAACACCATATATTTT.